A single sample is the source of the 20 T cell receptor beta chains below, sequenced in a study of blood T cell repertoires in COVID-19 (dated by TCRdb to 2020 to 2022). Preparation of the library involved the immunoSEQ multiplex PCR assay. In its TCRdb copy, this immuneACCESS table keeps in-frame sequences only and misses some clones. Where compared with another copy, unresolved V genes explain less than half of these, and the others have no known cause. The sample has roughly 200,000 clones on record, approximately 83% of them singletons. Jointly, the top ten make up over 0.95% of the sample. Specimen: peripheral blood. Source of these receptors: a woman under 40 with COVID-19, enrolled during active disease.

The J gene is TRBJ2-5, the V gene TRBV19, with TRBD2 identical over 7 bases. V dropped 6 bases and J dropped 6; count of bases not matched to a gene: 10. From germline, CDR1 is LNHDA and CDR2 SQIVND (reference sequence). This CDR3 contains 14 residues. As DNA, the CDR3 is TGTGCCAGTAGCCCCACGGCGGGGGTAAAGACCCAGTACTTC. This codes for CASSPTAGVKTQYF. Drawing the rest from reference TRBV19 and TRBJ2-5, the complete variable domain is DGGITQSPKYLFRKEGQNVTLSCEQNLNHDAMYWYRQDPGQGLRLIYYSQIVNDFQKGDIAEGYSVSREKKESFPLTVTSAQKNPTAFYLCASSPTAGVKTQYFGPGTRLLVL.

The chain uses TRBV5-4 and TRBJ2-3; D may be TRBD1 (6 bases). Germline-derived CDR1 and CDR2 are SGHNT and YYREEE (reference sequence). Trimming cost V 0 bases and J 4 bases, with 6 bases left between them. The CDR3 totals 13 residues. The CDR3 DNA sequence: TGTGCCAGCAGCTTGGACAGGGCAGATACGCAGTATTTT. It specifies CASSLDRADTQYF.

J is TRBJ2-5 and V is TRBV5-1, with D uncertain. From germline, CDR1 is SGHRS and CDR2 YFSETQ. The ends were cut back, 6 bases at V and 1 base at J, with 19 bases in the middle. The CDR3 covers 16 residues. The CDR3 DNA sequence: TGCGCCAGCACACCCCAAGTGAGACAATCCCAAGAGACCCAGTACTTC. Its translation: CASTPQVRQSQETQYF.

The chain links TRBV18 to TRBJ1-4; possible D gene TRBD1, 6 bases. Trimming removed 2 bases from V and 0 bases from J, with 10 bases in between. The germline gives CDR1 KGHSH, CDR2 LQKENI. This CDR3 region has 16 residues. As DNA, the CDR3 is TGTGCCAGCTCACCAGGCAGGGGCGCAACTAATGAAAAACTGTTTTTT. This gives the protein CASSPGRGATNEKLFF.

As for this clone: The same CDR3 can be traced to other DNA sequences in this sample. This chain joins TRBV19 and TRBJ2-5, with 11 bases identical to TRBD2. Trimming removed 4 bases from V and 2 bases from J; junction bases left unmatched: 3. The V gene's germline CDR1 is LNHDA and CDR2 SQIVND (reference sequence). The CDR3 covers 15 residues. CDR3 DNA: TGTGCCAGTAGTACCGGGACTAGCGGACAAGAGACCCAGTACTTC. This encodes CASSTGTSGQETQYF.

This chain connects TRBV6-5 to TRBJ2-1, with 11 bases aligning to TRBD2. Germline V gene data show CDR1 as MNHEY and CDR2 as SVGAGI. Germline trimming cut 5 bases from V and 6 bases from J; bases unmatched to any gene: 6. The CDR3 is 15 residues long. This CDR3 is CASSPLAGAINEQFF. CDR3 DNA: TGTGCCAGCAGTCCACTAGCGGGGGCCATCAATGAGCAGTTCTTC.

The chain is built from TRBV6-6 and TRBJ2-1, with 15 positions matching TRBD2. CDR1 and CDR2 (germline): MNHNY, SVGAGI (reference sequence). The CDR3 spans 14 residues. J lost 9 bases, V lost 6 bases, and 3 bases had no gene match. CDR3 protein: CASRWTSGGGEQFF. The CDR3 bases are TGTGCCAGCAGGTGGACTAGCGGGGGGGGTGAGCAGTTCTTC.

The chain carries TRBV29-1 and TRBJ2-3; 12 positions match TRBD2. Germline V gene sequence: CDR1 SQVTM, CDR2 ANQGSEA. This CDR3 contains 16 residues. After removal of 1 base from V and 10 bases from J, the junction contained 12 bases not matched to a gene. The CDR3 protein is CSVEVGASGGAEAQYF. Written as DNA, the CDR3 is TGCAGCGTTGAAGTCGGGGCTAGCGGGGGGGCCGAGGCGCAGTATTTT.

V usage is TRBV4-3 and J usage is TRBJ2-7; no firm D call. Germline V gene sequence: CDR1 LGHNA, CDR2 YSLEER. V lost 1 base and J 6 bases, leaving 10 bases between the germline ends. The CDR3 extends over 13 amino acids. Here the CDR3 DNA reads TGCGCCAGCAGCCAAGTTGAGGTATCCGAGCAGTACTTC. This encodes CASSQVEVSEQYF.

The chain has TRBV27 and TRBJ1-6, with D possibly being TRBD1 (5 bases). CDR1 MNHEY and CDR2 SMNVEV come from the germline V gene (reference sequence). V dropped 6 bases and J dropped 11 bases, with 17 bases sitting between them. The CDR3 is 14 residues long. CDR3 sequence (DNA): TGTGCCAGCAGCCAAGTTCGGGCGGGGGCACCCCTCCACTTT. It is translated as CASSQVRAGAPLHF.

The chain employs TRBV10-3 and TRBJ1-4, with unresolved D. The CDR3 is 16 amino acids. Looked up from germline, CDR1 is ENHRY and CDR2 is SYGVKD. Trimming removed 4 bases at V and 0 bases at J, with 12 bases between. CDR3 residues: CAISGSVGATNEKLFF. The CDR3 nucleotides read TGTGCCATCAGTGGGTCAGTAGGAGCAACTAATGAAAAACTGTTTTTT.

The chain uses TRBV10-2 and TRBJ1-4; 8 bases map to TRBD1. J was trimmed by 6 bases and V by 5 bases; bases with no gene match: 14. The V gene's germline CDR1 is WSHSY and CDR2 SAAADI. This CDR3 comprises 17 residues. The chain's CDR3 is CASSSPTGGALDEKLFF. CDR3 in DNA: TGCGCCAGCAGTTCTCCAACAGGGGGGGCCCTAGATGAAAAACTGTTTTTT.

The chain has TRBV7-8 and TRBJ2-3, with TRBD2 matching over 8 bases. V gave up 2 bases and J gave up 2 bases; unmatched junction bases: 6. This CDR3 comprises 16 residues. CDR1 and CDR2 from the germline V gene are SGHVS and FQNEAQ. The CDR3 nucleotides read TGTGCCAGCAGCTTACGGCGGGGGGACTACACAGATACGCAGTATTTT. Protein sequence: CASSLRRGDYTDTQYF. Full variable domain (outside the CDR3, taken from reference TRBV7-8 and TRBJ2-3): GAGVSQSPRYKVAKRGQDVALRCDPISGHVSLFWYQQALGQGPEFLTYFQNEAQLDKSGLPSDRFFAERPEGSVSTLKIQRTQQEDSAVYLCASSLRRGDYTDTQYFGPGTRLTVL.

V and J are TRBV7-2 and TRBJ2-1, with 12 bases lining up with TRBD2. This CDR3 has 16 residues. Germline V gene lookup returns CDR1 SGHTA and CDR2 FQGNSA. Germline trimming cut 1 base from V and 7 bases from J; bases unmatched to any gene: 5. This chain's CDR3 is CASSLEASGGVNEQFF. The CDR3 DNA reads TGTGCCAGCAGCTTAGAGGCTAGCGGGGGGGTAAATGAGCAGTTCTTC.

The gene calls are TRBV6-1 and TRBJ2-5; possible D gene TRBD2, 6 bases. The germline V gene has CDR1 MNHNS and CDR2 SASEGT. The CDR3 contains 18 residues. The ends were cut back, 2 bases at V and 5 bases at J, with 24 bases in the middle. DNA for the CDR3: TGTGCCAGCAGTGAAAAGGAGGGAAACTCACTCGGCGGGGAGACCCAGTACTTC. This codes for CASSEKEGNSLGGETQYF.

V is TRBV6-2 or TRBV6-3 and J is TRBJ2-7, with D possibly matching TRBD2 (6 bases). This CDR3 region has 15 residues. Germline CDR1 and CDR2: MNHEY and SVGEGT. V dropped 5 bases and J dropped 9 bases, with 23 bases sitting between them. Here the CDR3 DNA reads TGTGCCAGCAGTCGATTAGCGGTTACATCCTCGGGGCAGTACTTC. This sequence encodes CASSRLAVTSSGQYF.

This chain joins TRBV4-1 and TRBJ2-5, with D possibly TRBD1 on 6 matching bases. Germline V gives CDR1 MGHRA, CDR2 YSYEKL. The V and J ends lost 1 base and 2 bases respectively, with 17 bases between them. This CDR3 is built from 17 residues. CDR3 amino acids: CASSQGPPGELQETQYF. In DNA form, the CDR3 reads TGCGCCAGCAGCCAAGGTCCGCCAGGGGAACTACAAGAGACCCAGTACTTC.

This chain links TRBV5-1 with TRBJ1-5, with TRBD1 as a possible D gene (6 bases). Trimming removed 0 bases at V and 11 bases at J, with 12 bases between. The CDR3 has 13 amino acids. Germline V gene sequence: CDR1 SGHRS, CDR2 YFSETQ. In DNA form, the CDR3 reads TGCGCCAGCAGCTTGGTCCCTGAGGGGGCCCAGCATTTT. This translates into CASSLVPEGAQHF.

The J gene is TRBJ2-2, the V gene TRBV7-9; no firm D call. V lost 3 bases to trimming and J lost 7 bases, with 6 bases between them. The germline CDR1 and CDR2 sequences are SEHNR and FQNEAQ (reference sequence). The CDR3 runs 12 residues. CDR3 protein: CASSLAVGELFF. The CDR3 coding sequence is TGTGCCAGCAGCTTGGCTGTCGGGGAGCTGTTTTTT. The full variable domain, its missing parts supplied by reference TRBV7-9 and TRBJ2-2, is DTGVSQNPRHKITKRGQNVTFRCDPISEHNRLYWYRQTLGQGPEFLTYFQNEAQLEKSRLLSDRFSAERPKGSFSTLEIQRTEQGDSAMYLCASSLAVGELFFGEGSRLTVL.

J is TRBJ2-3 and V is TRBV6-2 or TRBV6-3; D is ambiguous. V lost 5 bases, J lost 7 bases, and 10 bases lay in between. Looked up from germline, CDR1 is MNHEY and CDR2 is SVGEGT. The CDR3 is 12 residues long. CDR3 protein: CASSVSFHTQYF. DNA for the CDR3: TGTGCCAGCAGTGTTAGCTTCCATACGCAGTATTTT.